This T cell receptor (beta chain) emerged from a study of shared clonotypes between healthy human individuals. Overall study results and limits: Among donors, clonotype sharing was expected to be affected by sequencing depth.

Splitting of CD4+ cells produced CD45RA+ naive and CD45RA-negative memory subsets. Sequenced by immunoSEQ multiplex PCR; TCRdb stores in-frame clones only, minus some. The table lists 1.4 million to 1.5 million clones, roughly 96% of them singletons. The CDR3 is 17 residues long. Germline CDR1 reads SGHDT; CDR2 reads YYEEEE. V lost 0 bases and J lost 2, with 17 bases in between. Concerning this clone: No antigen is known for it.

This TCR came from a man aged 25-45 years in good health. V and J are TRBV5-6 and TRBJ2-5; the D gene could be TRBD1 or TRBD2 (5 bases each). The source material was naive CD4+ T cells sorted from blood. Stated subset: CD45RA+ positively selected. CDR3 in amino acids: CASSLVGVGPGQETQYF. In DNA, the CDR3 is TGTGCCAGCAGCTTGGTGGGGGTAGGGCCAGGACAAGAGACCCAGTACTTC.